Sequencing of this T cell receptor beta chain was carried out in a study of shared T cell receptors in the human thymus. Some clones are missing from TCRdb's copy, which holds only in-frame ones; the method was immunoSEQ multiplex PCR. Of 500,000 to 850,000 clones in the sample, 87% were seen once. The germline gives CDR1 SGHDN, CDR2 FVKESK. J lost 5 bases, V lost 3 bases, and 9 bases had no gene match. This CDR3 region has 15 residues. These data were also reused for a study on human thymus T cells. That paper states: Surgeons resected thymus tissue during corrective heart surgery. Thymic as well as blood repertoires seemed to favor certain V and J genes unevenly. There were highly overlapping thymic repertoires among unrelated individuals, as related research reported.

The genes are TRBV14 and TRBJ1-1, with 7 positions matching TRBD1. The TCR was taken from a boy younger than two with a congenital heart defect. Material: thymocytes. The CDR3 DNA follows: TGTGCCAGCAGCCAGAACAGGGGCCCGGGAACTGAAGCTTTCTTT. It yields the protein CASSQNRGPGTEAFF. Combining the CDR3 with reference TRBV14 and TRBJ1-1 gives the whole variable domain EAGVTQFPSHSVIEKGQTVTLRCDPISGHDNLYWYRRVMGKEIKFLLHFVKESKQDESGMPNNRFLAERTGGTYSTLKVQPAELEDSGVYFCASSQNRGPGTEAFFGQGTRLTVV.